This entry lists 9 T cell receptor beta chains sequenced from one sample in a study of OX40 agonist ivuxolimab in advanced cancers. Profiling relied on immunoSEQ multiplex PCR, and the TCRdb table lists in-frame clones only, not all of them. Here the sample spans tens of thousands of clones, 70% to 90% being singletons. The specimen comprised CD4+ or CD8+ T cells sorted from blood, sampled in a trial of the OX40 agonist ivuxolimab. The receptor source for this set is an adult with an advanced solid tumor such as melanoma, head and neck, liver or kidney cancer.

Here the CDR3 DNA reads TGTGCCAGCAGCCAAGTTGGGGGCGAGCAGTACTTC. Amino acids: CASSQVGGEQYF. V gene TRBV4-2 combines with J gene TRBJ2-7; D might be TRBD1 or TRBD2, each matching 5 bases. The CDR3 totals 12 residues. Trimming cost V 1 base and J 6 bases, with 7 bases left between them. Germline V lookup: CDR1 LGHNA, CDR2 YNFKEQ.

The V gene is TRBV19, the J gene TRBJ2-7, with D possibly matching TRBD2 (5 bases). Germline lookup yields CDR1 LNHDA and CDR2 SQIVND (reference sequence). This CDR3 comprises 14 residues. The V gene lost 2 bases and the J gene lost 1 base, with 9 bases spanning the gap. This CDR3 is CASSILGRSYEQYF. In DNA form, the CDR3 reads TGTGCCAGTAGTATACTAGGGAGATCCTACGAGCAGTACTTC.

This clone has a handful of counts. The V gene is TRBV6-5, the J gene TRBJ1-2; D might be TRBD1 (6 bases). V gave up 5 bases and J gave up 3 bases, with 13 bases separating them. CDR1 and CDR2 (germline): MNHEY, SVGAGI. The CDR3 extends over 14 amino acids. As DNA, the CDR3 is TGTGCCAGCAGTCCAACAGGGTTCTACTATGGCTACACCTTC. The encoded protein is CASSPTGFYYGYTF.

The chain employs TRBV4-1 and TRBJ2-3, with D possibly TRBD2 on 5 matching bases. CDR3 length: 16 residues. Germline V gene data show CDR1 as MGHRA and CDR2 as YSYEKL. V was cut by 0 bases and J by 4 bases, with 14 bases left in between. The CDR3 DNA reads as TGCGCCAGCAGCCAAGATTTTTTTAGCGTTCCAGATACGCAGTATTTT. It translates to CASSQDFFSVPDTQYF.

V and J are TRBV28 and TRBJ2-5; D is tentatively TRBD1 or TRBD2 (5 bases each). Germline-derived CDR1 and CDR2 are MDHEN and SYDVKM. The CDR3 consists of 16 residues. V dropped 4 bases and J dropped 1 base, with 16 bases sitting between them. CDR3 region: CASSSYPFGGQETQYF. The CDR3, as DNA: TGTGCCAGCAGTTCCTACCCGTTTGGGGGCCAAGAGACCCAGTACTTC.

Only a few counts were recorded for this clone. V gene TRBV5-1 combines with J gene TRBJ2-5, with D perhaps TRBD1 (6 bases). The CDR3 sequence is 15 residues long. The V gene's germline CDR1 is SGHRS and CDR2 YFSETQ. The V end lost 0 bases, the J end lost 9 bases, and 18 bases lay between the germline ends. Here the CDR3 DNA reads TGCGCCAGCAGCTTGGTGGCGGACAGTGGAATGGCCCAGTACTTC. Its protein is CASSLVADSGMAQYF.

The chain employs TRBV30 and TRBJ2-3, with D possibly being TRBD2 (6 bases). Per germline, CDR1 GTSNPN and CDR2 SVGIG (reference sequence). CDR3 length: 14 amino acids. With 4 bases removed from V and 4 bases from J, the gap between germline ends came to 15 bases. The chain's CDR3 is CAWNSGSGSDTQYF. The DNA of the CDR3 is TGTGCCTGGAACTCCGGGAGTGGTTCAGATACGCAGTATTTT. Looking up the rest from reference TRBV30 and TRBJ2-3 gives the full variable domain: SQTIHQWPATLVQPVGSPLSLECTVEGTSNPNLYWYRQAAGRGLQLLFYSVGIGQISSEVPQNLSASRPQDRQFILSSKKLLLSDSGFYLCAWNSGSGSDTQYFGPGTRLTVL.

V and J are TRBV11-2 and TRBJ2-5; D is tentatively TRBD1 or TRBD2 (5 bases each). CDR1 is SGHAT and CDR2 is FQNNGV in the germline V gene. The CDR3 sequence is 14 residues long. The V end lost 1 base, the J end lost 0 bases, and 6 bases lay between the germline ends. This CDR3 reads CASSLGGDQETQYF. In DNA, the CDR3 is TGTGCCAGCAGCTTAGGAGGGGACCAAGAGACCCAGTACTTC.

The chain couples TRBV27 to TRBJ2-1, with D uncertain. Trimming left V 3 bases short and J 10 bases short, with 7 bases between. Germline V CDR1 and CDR2: MNHEY, SMNVEV (reference sequence). This CDR3 spans 11 amino acids. Here the CDR3 reads CASSFGREQFF. CDR3 nucleotides: TGTGCCAGCAGTTTCGGGCGGGAGCAGTTCTTC.